This T cell receptor (beta chain) was captured by sequencing in a study of monozygotic twins with inflammatory bowel disease. Notes on the study in general: Healthy co-twins showed greater TCRbeta diversity (inverse Simpson) than IBD patients.

Regarding this clonotype: Its antigen is still unknown.

Molecular identifiers with 6-nucleotide sample barcodes were added during cDNA synthesis via template switching. TCRdb re-called the 5' RACE reads and gives one entry per CDR3 protein, without DNA. Here the sample table reports approximately 330,000 distinct CDR3 sequences. Germline V CDR1 and CDR2: SGHRS, YFSETQ. CDR3 length: 14 residues. Whole blood, unsorted for T cells, was the source of total RNA. V gene TRBV5-1 combines with J gene TRBJ2-3. The receptor was isolated from a human donor with ulcerative colitis or Crohn's disease, or a healthy co-twin of an affected twin (not recorded which). Sequencing was done on a sample of blood. The CDR3 protein is CASSQMDPTDTQYF.